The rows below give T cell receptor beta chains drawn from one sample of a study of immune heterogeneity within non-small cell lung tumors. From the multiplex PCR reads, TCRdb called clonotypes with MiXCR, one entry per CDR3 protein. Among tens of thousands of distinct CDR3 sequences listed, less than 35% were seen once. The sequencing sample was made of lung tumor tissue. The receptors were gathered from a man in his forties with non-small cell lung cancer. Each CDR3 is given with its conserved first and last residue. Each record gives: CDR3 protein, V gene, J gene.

CDR3: CASSRRGGNTEAFF
V: TRBV3-1
J: TRBJ1-1

CDR3: CAGTGQRNYGYTF
V: TRBV2
J: TRBJ1-2

CDR3: CASSEVTAAFGYTF
V: TRBV7-9
J: TRBJ1-2

CDR3: CSARTGDNEKLFF
V: TRBV20-1
J: TRBJ1-4

CDR3: CSASLHQETQYF
V: TRBV20-1
J: TRBJ2-5

CDR3: CASSQYLGAGHNEQFF
V: TRBV14
J: TRBJ2-1

CDR3: CASSYSLVNNEQFF
V: TRBV5-1
J: TRBJ2-1

CDR3: CASSGLAGTGELFF
V: TRBV5-1
J: TRBJ2-2

CDR3: CASKGGSRNEQFF
V: TRBV6-1
J: TRBJ2-1

CDR3: CASSPGPRETQYF
V: TRBV7-3
J: TRBJ2-5

CDR3: CASGQGTSSGNTIYF
V: TRBV4-1
J: TRBJ1-3

CDR3: CASSLQGHEQFF
V: TRBV28
J: TRBJ2-1

CDR3: CASSTRDSFSTDTQYF
V: TRBV7-9
J: TRBJ2-3

CDR3: CASSRSIGQGSPYNEQFF
V: TRBV6-2/TRBV6-3
J: TRBJ2-1

CDR3: CASSLVAVGPEQYF
V: TRBV5-1
J: TRBJ2-7

CDR3: CAISDPGQQSEGYTF
V: TRBV10-3
J: TRBJ1-2

CDR3: CASSLGLSGRTGELFF
V: TRBV7-9
J: TRBJ2-2

CDR3: CASRGDNQPQHF
V: TRBV2
J: TRBJ1-5

CDR3: CASSLGTRYVTF
V: TRBV7-9
J: TRBJ1-2

CDR3: CASSLSQLAPAYNEQFF
V: TRBV5-1
J: TRBJ2-1

CDR3: CASSLLFGETQYF
V: TRBV5-1
J: TRBJ2-5

CDR3: CASSPPVGGYTF
V: TRBV19
J: TRBJ1-2

CDR3: CASSFIGGAYEQYF
V: TRBV12-3/TRBV12-4
J: TRBJ2-7

CDR3: CASSSGTTYPGELFF
V: TRBV19
J: TRBJ2-2

CDR3: CASSYKAKLGTEAFF
V: TRBV6-5
J: TRBJ1-1

CDR3: CASSTTSRLNTGELFF
V: TRBV7-8
J: TRBJ2-2

CDR3: CASSVVSGRGTGELFF
V: TRBV9
J: TRBJ2-2

CDR3: CASSESRTKNEKLFF
V: TRBV25-1
J: TRBJ1-4

CDR3: CATSGYTSTDTQYF
V: TRBV7-9
J: TRBJ2-3